Each of the 5 T cell receptor beta chains below was sequenced from the same sample in a study of T-cell reconstitution after alpha-beta-depleted transplantation in children. As it was prepared, the TCRbeta library received unique molecular identifiers. TCRdb reprocessed the PCR reads via MiXCR and lists one record per CDR3 protein. In the table there are 250,000 to 400,000 distinct CDR3 sequences, approximately 20% of which are singletons. The sequencing here drew on PBMCs, mostly from graft donor cells, taken 180 days after TCRalphabeta/CD19-depleted stem cell transplant. The origin of the receptors is a male patient younger than 18 who had a stem cell transplant for acute lymphoblastic leukemia, so the T cells may come from the graft donor.

J is TRBJ2-6 and V is TRBV27; no firm D call. This CDR3 has 16 amino acids. The ends were cut back, 3 bases at V and 4 bases at J, with 13 bases in the middle. Germline CDR1 and CDR2: MNHEY and SMNVEV (reference sequence). The chain's CDR3 is CASSFGPLPGANVLTF. CDR3 DNA sequence: TGTGCCAGCAGTTTCGGCCCCCTCCCCGGGGCCAACGTCCTGACTTTC.

The CDR3 sequence: CASSEAGGSYQPQHF. Written as DNA, the CDR3 is TGTGCCAGCAGTGAAGCAGGGGGCAGTTATCAGCCCCAGCATTTT. The chain joins TRBV6-1 to TRBJ1-5, with 7 bases matching TRBD1. In germline, CDR1 is MNHNS, CDR2 SASEGT. After removal of 0 bases from V and 5 bases from J, the junction contained 4 bases not matched to a gene. The CDR3 is 15 residues long.

The chain carries TRBV11-2 and TRBJ2-3; 7 positions match TRBD2. This CDR3 is 16 amino acids long. The V and J ends lost 1 base and 6 bases, in that order; junction bases with no gene match: 10. Germline CDR1 reads SGHAT; CDR2 reads FQNNGV. This CDR3 is CASSLGGEGPADTQYF. The CDR3, as DNA: TGTGCCAGCAGCTTAGGAGGGGAGGGGCCGGCTGATACGCAGTATTTT.

V is TRBV4-1 and J is TRBJ1-4; no clear D. Per germline, CDR1 MGHRA and CDR2 YSYEKL. The CDR3 runs to 15 residues. The V gene lost 2 bases and the J gene lost 0 bases, with 7 bases spanning the gap. The CDR3 DNA sequence: TGCGCCAGCAGCCAAATTACAGCAACTAATGAAAAACTGTTTTTT. It encodes CASSQITATNEKLFF.

This rearrangement joins TRBV5-1 to TRBJ2-1, with 8 nucleotides matching TRBD2. The germline V gene encodes CDR1 SGHRS and CDR2 YFSETQ. This CDR3 region has 20 residues. V was clipped by 0 bases and J by 0 bases; unmatched bases: 14. The CDR3 sequence is CASSLAQGLLSGNSYNEQFF. The CDR3 coding sequence is TGCGCCAGCAGCTTGGCGCAGGGTTTGCTTAGCGGGAACTCCTACAATGAGCAGTTCTTC.